Following are 5 T cell receptor beta chains from one sample sequenced in a study of shared clonotypes between healthy human individuals. Naive CD8 cells, CD45RO-negative and positively selected for CCR7, excluded terminally differentiated effector memory CD45RA+ cells. Profiling relied on immunoSEQ multiplex PCR, and the TCRdb table lists in-frame clones only, not all of them. The sample lists 2 million or so clones; about 95% were seen once. Material for sequencing was naive CD8+ T cells sorted from blood. The receptors derive from a man younger than 35 in good health.

V and J are TRBV30 and TRBJ2-7; 10 bases are a match to TRBD1. Germline-derived CDR1 and CDR2 are GTSNPN and SVGIG (reference sequence). V dropped 2 bases and J dropped 3; count of bases not matched to a gene: 7. The CDR3 has 15 amino acids. The CDR3 protein is CAWSPRDRGIYEQYF. CDR3 DNA sequence: TGTGCCTGGAGTCCACGGGACAGGGGAATCTACGAGCAGTACTTC. The variable domain in full, with the rest retrieved from reference TRBV30 and TRBJ2-7, is SQTIHQWPATLVQPVGSPLSLECTVEGTSNPNLYWYRQAAGRGLQLLFYSVGIGQISSEVPQNLSASRPQDRQFILSSKKLLLSDSGFYLCAWSPRDRGIYEQYFGPGTRLTVT.

This chain joins TRBV11-2 and TRBJ1-6, with D uncertain. Trimming stripped 6 bases from V and 6 bases from J, with 3 bases between. Germline V lookup: CDR1 SGHAT, CDR2 FQNNGV. This CDR3 has 11 residues. Here the CDR3 reads CASRGNSPLHF. CDR3 nucleotide sequence: TGTGCCAGCAGAGGTAATTCACCCCTCCACTTT.

The chain links TRBV10-3 to TRBJ1-1; no clear D gene. CDR1 ENHRY and CDR2 SYGVKD come from the germline V gene. This CDR3 spans 15 amino acids. Trimming shortened V by 6 bases and J by 5 bases, and 19 bases separated the two germline ends. CDR3 amino acids: CAIRGEGGDKTEAFF. The CDR3 region has the DNA TGTGCCATCAGGGGAGAAGGTGGCGACAAGACTGAAGCTTTCTTT.

The chain combines TRBV7-8 with TRBJ2-7, with D perhaps TRBD2 (6 bases). The CDR3 is 14 amino acids. Germline V gene data show CDR1 as SGHVS and CDR2 as FQNEAQ. Trimming shortened V by 7 bases and J by 3 bases, and 16 bases separated the two germline ends. CDR3 nucleotides: TGTGCCAGCACTCCATCGGGACTGCACTACGAGCAGTACTTC. Translation: CASTPSGLHYEQYF.

The chain has TRBV7-9 and TRBJ2-7, with D maybe TRBD2 (6 bases). Between the trimmed V and J ends, which lost 1 base and 1 base, there was a span of 11 bases. The CDR3 extends over 15 amino acids. Looked up from germline, CDR1 is SEHNR and CDR2 is FQNEAQ (reference sequence). The CDR3 nucleotides are TGTGCCAGCAGCTTAGTAGTAGCGGCATCCTACGAGCAGTACTTC. It is translated as CASSLVVAASYEQYF.